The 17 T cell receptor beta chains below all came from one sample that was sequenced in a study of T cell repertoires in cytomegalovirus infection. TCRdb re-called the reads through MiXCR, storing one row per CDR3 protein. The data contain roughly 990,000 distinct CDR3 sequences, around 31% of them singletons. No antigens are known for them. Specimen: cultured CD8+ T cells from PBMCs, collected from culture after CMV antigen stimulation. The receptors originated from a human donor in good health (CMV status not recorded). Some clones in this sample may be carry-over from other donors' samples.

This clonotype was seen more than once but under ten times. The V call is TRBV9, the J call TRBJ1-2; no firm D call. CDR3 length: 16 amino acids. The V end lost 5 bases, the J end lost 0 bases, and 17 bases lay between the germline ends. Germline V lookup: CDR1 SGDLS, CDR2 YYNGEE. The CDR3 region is CASSPTGRSANYGYTF. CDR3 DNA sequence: TGTGCCAGCAGTCCCACGGGCAGATCCGCTAACTATGGCTACACCTTC.

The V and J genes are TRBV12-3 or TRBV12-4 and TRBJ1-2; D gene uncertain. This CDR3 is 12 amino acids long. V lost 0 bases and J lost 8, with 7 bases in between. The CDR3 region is CASSLAAEGYTF. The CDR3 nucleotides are TGTGCCAGCAGTTTAGCGGCGGAGGGCTACACCTTC.

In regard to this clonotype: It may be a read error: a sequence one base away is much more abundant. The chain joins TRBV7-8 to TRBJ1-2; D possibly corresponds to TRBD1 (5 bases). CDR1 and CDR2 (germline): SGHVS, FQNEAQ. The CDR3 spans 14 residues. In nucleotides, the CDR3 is TGTGCCGGCAGCTTACGTGTCCAGGGTTGGGGCTACACCTTC. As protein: CAGSLRVQGWGYTF. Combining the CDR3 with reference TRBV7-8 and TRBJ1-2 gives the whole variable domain GAGVSQSPRYKVAKRGQDVALRCDPISGHVSLFWYQQALGQGPEFLTYFQNEAQLDKSGLPSDRFFAERPEGSVSTLKIQRTQQEDSAVYLCAGSLRVQGWGYTFGSGTRLTVV.

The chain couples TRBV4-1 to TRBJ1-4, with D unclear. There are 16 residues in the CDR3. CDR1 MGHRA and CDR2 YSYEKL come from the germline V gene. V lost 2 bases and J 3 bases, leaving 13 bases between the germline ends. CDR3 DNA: TGCGCCAGCAGCCAACTCACGACGGCGGCTAATGAAAAACTGTTTTTT. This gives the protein CASSQLTTAANEKLFF.

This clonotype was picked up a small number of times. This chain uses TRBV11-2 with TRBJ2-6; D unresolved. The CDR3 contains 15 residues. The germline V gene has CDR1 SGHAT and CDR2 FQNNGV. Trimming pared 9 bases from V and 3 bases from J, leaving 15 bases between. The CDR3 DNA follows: TGTGCCAGTACATCATGGAAGAATGGGGCCAACGTCCTGACTTTC. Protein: CASTSWKNGANVLTF.

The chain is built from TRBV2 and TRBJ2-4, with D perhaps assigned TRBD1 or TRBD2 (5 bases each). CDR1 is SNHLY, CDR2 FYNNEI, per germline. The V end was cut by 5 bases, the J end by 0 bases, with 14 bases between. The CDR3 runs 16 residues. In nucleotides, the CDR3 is TGTGCCAGCAGTCCCCCGGGGCGGCTAGCCAAAAACATTCAGTACTTC. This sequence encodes CASSPPGRLAKNIQYF. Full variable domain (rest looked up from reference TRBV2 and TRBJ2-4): EPEVTQTPSHQVTQMGQEVILRCVPISNHLYFYWYRQILGQKVEFLVSFYNNEISEKSEIFDDQFSVERPDGSNFTLKIRSTKLEDSAMYFCASSPPGRLAKNIQYFGAGTRLSVL.

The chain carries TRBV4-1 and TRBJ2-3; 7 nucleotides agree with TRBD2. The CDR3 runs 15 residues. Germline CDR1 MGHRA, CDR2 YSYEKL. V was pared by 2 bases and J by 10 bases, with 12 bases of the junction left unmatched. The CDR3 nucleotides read TGCGCCAGCAGCCAACAGTTCCGTGGACTAGAGGCGCAGTATTTT. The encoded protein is CASSQQFRGLEAQYF.

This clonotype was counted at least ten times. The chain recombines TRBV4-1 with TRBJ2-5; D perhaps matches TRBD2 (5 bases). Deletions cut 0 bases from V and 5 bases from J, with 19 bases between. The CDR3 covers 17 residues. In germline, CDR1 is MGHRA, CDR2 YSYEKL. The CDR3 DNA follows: TGCGCCAGCAGCCAAGATCTCTCAGGTTTTGGGAGTGAGACCCAGTACTTC. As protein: CASSQDLSGFGSETQYF.

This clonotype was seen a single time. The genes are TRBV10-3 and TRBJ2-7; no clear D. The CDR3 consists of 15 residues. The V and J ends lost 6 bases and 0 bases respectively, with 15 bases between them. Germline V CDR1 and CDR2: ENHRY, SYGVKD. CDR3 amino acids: CAIRVGVPSSYEQYF. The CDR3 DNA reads TGTGCCATCAGGGTTGGGGTCCCTAGCTCCTACGAGCAGTACTTC.

The DNA for the CDR3 is TGTGCCAGCAGCCCCCAAGGGCTAGCGGCCGCTATCGAGCAGTTCTTC. Translated: CASSPQGLAAAIEQFF. The rearrangement links TRBV28 to TRBJ2-1, with 7 positions matching TRBD2. CDR1 is MDHEN and CDR2 is SYDVKM in the germline V gene. With 6 bases clipped from V and 10 bases from J, the junction kept 18 bases outside the gene matches. The CDR3 contains 16 residues.

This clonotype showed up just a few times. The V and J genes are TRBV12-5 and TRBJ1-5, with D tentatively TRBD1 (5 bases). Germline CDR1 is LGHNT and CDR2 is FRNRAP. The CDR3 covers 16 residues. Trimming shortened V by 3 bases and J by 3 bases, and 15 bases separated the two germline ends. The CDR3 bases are TGTGCTAGTGGTTTTGGTGGGGGAGGACCCAATCAGCCCCAGCATTTT. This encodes CASGFGGGGPNQPQHF.

The CDR3 DNA is TGTGCCAGCAGTGAATGGGCGGTACAGGAGGCTGGAAACACCATATATTTT. Translation: CASSEWAVQEAGNTIYF. The rearrangement joins TRBV2 to TRBJ1-3; D perhaps matches TRBD1 (5 bases). The CDR3 consists of 17 residues. The germline gives CDR1 SNHLY, CDR2 FYNNEI. V lost 2 bases, J lost 2 bases, and 16 bases lay in between.

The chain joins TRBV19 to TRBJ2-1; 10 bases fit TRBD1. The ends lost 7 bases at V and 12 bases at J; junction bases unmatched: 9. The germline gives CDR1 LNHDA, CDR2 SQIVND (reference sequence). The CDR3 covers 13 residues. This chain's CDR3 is CASTPGQGSGQFF. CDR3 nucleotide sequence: TGTGCCAGTACCCCGGGACAGGGGTCTGGGCAGTTCTTC. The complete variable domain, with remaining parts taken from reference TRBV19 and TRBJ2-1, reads DGGITQSPKYLFRKEGQNVTLSCEQNLNHDAMYWYRQDPGQGLRLIYYSQIVNDFQKGDIAEGYSVSREKKESFPLTVTSAQKNPTAFYLCASTPGQGSGQFFGPGTRLTVL.

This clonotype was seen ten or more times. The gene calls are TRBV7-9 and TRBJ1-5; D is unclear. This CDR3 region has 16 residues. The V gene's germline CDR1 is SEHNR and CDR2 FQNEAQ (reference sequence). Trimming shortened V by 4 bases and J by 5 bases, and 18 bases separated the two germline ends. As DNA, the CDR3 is TGTGCCAGCAGCTCAGATAAAGGATACACCTATCAGCCCCAGCATTTT. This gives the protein CASSSDKGYTYQPQHF.

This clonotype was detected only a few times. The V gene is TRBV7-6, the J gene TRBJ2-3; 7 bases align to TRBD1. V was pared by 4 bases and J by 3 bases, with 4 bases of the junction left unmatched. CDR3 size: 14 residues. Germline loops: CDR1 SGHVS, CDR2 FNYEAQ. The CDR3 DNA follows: TGTGCCAGCAGCTGGAGACAGGGAACAGATACGCAGTATTTT. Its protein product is CASSWRQGTDTQYF.

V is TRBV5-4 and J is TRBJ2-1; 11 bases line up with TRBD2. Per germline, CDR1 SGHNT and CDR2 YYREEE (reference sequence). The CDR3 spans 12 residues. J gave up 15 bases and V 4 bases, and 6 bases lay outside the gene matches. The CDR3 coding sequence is TGTGCCAGCAGCGCGCTAGCGGGGGGCCCGTTCTTC. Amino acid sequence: CASSALAGGPFF.

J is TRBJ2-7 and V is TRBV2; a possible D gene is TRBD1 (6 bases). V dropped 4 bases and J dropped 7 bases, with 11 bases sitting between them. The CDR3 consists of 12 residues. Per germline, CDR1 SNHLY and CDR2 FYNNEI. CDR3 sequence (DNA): TGTGCCAGCAGTGCTGGGGGCTGGGAGCAGTACGTC. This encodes CASSAGGWEQYV.